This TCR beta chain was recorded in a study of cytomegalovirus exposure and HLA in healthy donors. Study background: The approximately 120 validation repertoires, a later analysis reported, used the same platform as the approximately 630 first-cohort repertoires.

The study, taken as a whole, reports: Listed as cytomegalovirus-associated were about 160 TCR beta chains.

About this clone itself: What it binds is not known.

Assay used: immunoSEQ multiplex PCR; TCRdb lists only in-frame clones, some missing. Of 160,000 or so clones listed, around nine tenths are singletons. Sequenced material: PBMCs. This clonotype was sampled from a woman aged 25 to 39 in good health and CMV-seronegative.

The CDR3 loop reads CAWSPGGSGNYGYTF. The CDR3 nucleotides read TGTGCCTGGAGTCCGGGGGGATCGGGGAACTATGGCTACACCTTC. The V call is TRBV30, the J call TRBJ1-2; TRBD1 is a possible D gene (5 bases). The CDR3 runs to 15 residues. Germline lookup yields CDR1 GTSNPN and CDR2 SVGIG (reference sequence). Trimming stripped 2 bases from V and 2 bases from J, with 15 bases between.